This T cell receptor beta chain was sequenced during a study of cytomegalovirus exposure and HLA in healthy donors. Looking at the study overall: The use of the same platform for the approximately 110 validation repertoires and the roughly 670 first-cohort repertoires was reported by a later analysis.

CDR3 length equals 16 residues. Assay used: immunoSEQ multiplex PCR; TCRdb lists only in-frame clones, some missing. The top ten clones hold approximately 0.91% of a sample with about 98,000 clones, just under 95% of them seen once. The chain employs TRBV1 and TRBJ2-7; TRBD2, as called in the table, went unchecked against the DNA. TRBV1 is tagged as a pseudogene. The sequencing input was PBMCs. This TCR was sampled from a woman aged 18-29 years in good health and CMV-seronegative. The CDR3 nucleotides read TGCACCAGCAGCCAAGATTTGTCTAGCGGACTCTACGAGCAGTACTTC. Amino acid sequence: CTSSQDLSSGLYEQYF.